Listed here are 15 T cell receptor beta chains from one sample, sequenced in a study of blood T cell repertoires in COVID-19. The method was immunoSEQ multiplex PCR; TCRdb's version includes in-frame clones alone and lacks a portion of them. The repertoire includes a few hundred thousand clones, 70% to 90% of them detected once, and roughly 2% sits in the top ten. Material: PBMCs or T cells enriched from blood (not recorded which). These TCRs come from a man aged 30-40 years who had recovered from COVID-19.

The chain carries TRBV7-2 and TRBJ1-1; D remains ambiguous. Germline-derived CDR1 and CDR2 are SGHTA and FQGNSA. V was trimmed by 5 bases and J by 3 bases, leaving 19 bases between them. The CDR3 totals 16 residues. The CDR3 loop reads CASSPRPGVLDTEAFF. CDR3 coding DNA: TGTGCCAGCAGCCCTAGGCCCGGGGTCCTGGACACTGAAGCTTTCTTT.

About this clone itself: Additional DNA sequences in this sample encode the identical CDR3. V gene TRBV6-6 combines with J gene TRBJ1-2; TRBD1 matches 8 bases. CDR1 and CDR2 (germline): MNHNY, SVGAGI (reference sequence). J gave up 1 base and V 5 bases, and 3 bases lay outside the gene matches. The CDR3 covers 14 residues. The CDR3 region has the DNA TGTGCCAGCAGTCAACAGGGGGATAACTATGGCTACACCTTC. Amino acid sequence: CASSQQGDNYGYTF.

The chain links TRBV6-1 to TRBJ2-5, with D possibly TRBD2 on 6 matching bases. The V end was cut by 0 bases, the J end by 5 bases, with 16 bases between. The CDR3 runs to 16 residues. Germline V gene data show CDR1 as MNHNS and CDR2 as SASEGT. The CDR3 DNA sequence: TGTGCCAGCAGTGAAGCGGTCGGGGGTTTCTTGGAGACCCAGTACTTC. Residues: CASSEAVGGFLETQYF.

The V call is TRBV4-1, the J call TRBJ1-1, with TRBD1 matching 10 bases. The CDR3 contains 15 residues. After removal of 4 bases from V and 3 bases from J, the junction contained 5 bases not matched to a gene. The germline CDR1 and CDR2 sequences are MGHRA and YSYEKL. CDR3 in DNA: TGCGCCAGCAGCCCGGAGACAGGGGGCTACACTGAAGCTTTCTTT. Its protein product is CASSPETGGYTEAFF.

The rearrangement joins TRBV10-3 to TRBJ2-5; 14 bases map to TRBD2. V lost 2 bases to trimming and J lost 3 bases; unmatched junction nucleotides: 5. CDR1 and CDR2 (germline): ENHRY, SYGVKD. The CDR3 spans 17 residues. DNA for the CDR3: TGTGCCATCAGTGAGCCCGGACTAGCGGGGGGAGAAGAGACCCAGTACTTC. This sequence encodes CAISEPGLAGGEETQYF.

The chain carries TRBV19 and TRBJ1-6, with D unclear. Trimming left V 5 bases short and J 6 bases short, with 14 bases between. Germline assignment: CDR1 LNHDA and CDR2 SQIVND (reference sequence). CDR3 length: 15 amino acids. CDR3: CASSHHARLNSPLHF. In DNA form, the CDR3 reads TGTGCCAGTAGTCATCACGCCAGGCTTAATTCACCCCTCCACTTT.

This sequence joins TRBV19 and TRBJ2-4, with D perhaps matching TRBD1 (6 bases). The CDR3 contains 14 residues. Deletions cut 1 base from V and 14 bases from J, with 18 bases between. CDR1 is LNHDA and CDR2 is SQIVND in the germline V gene (reference sequence). CDR3 region: CASSIATGSGKEYF. CDR3 DNA sequence: TGTGCCAGTAGTATAGCAACAGGGTCGGGAAAAGAGTACTTC.

The chain couples TRBV11-3 to TRBJ1-1; weak D call: TRBD1 (5 bases). Germline V gene data show CDR1 as SGHNT and CDR2 as YENEEA. V lost 5 bases, J lost 2 bases, and 9 bases lay in between. This CDR3 region has 13 residues. CDR3 bases: TGTGCCAGCAGCGGACACGTCAACACTGAAGCTTTCTTT. This sequence encodes CASSGHVNTEAFF.

The genes are TRBV7-2 and TRBJ2-2; 7 bases are shared with TRBD2. Germline V gene data show CDR1 as SGHTA and CDR2 as FQGNSA. Trimming cost V 5 bases and J 6 bases; bases outside gene matches: 6. This CDR3 is 14 amino acids long. The CDR3 reads CASSLYGLAGELFF. CDR3 coding DNA: TGTGCCAGCAGCCTCTACGGACTAGCCGGGGAGCTGTTTTTT. The full variable domain, completed using reference TRBV7-2 and TRBJ2-2, is GAGVSQSPSNKVTEKGKDVELRCDPISGHTALYWYRQSLGQGLEFLIYFQGNSAPDKSGLPSDRFSAERTGGSVSTLTIQRTQQEDSAVYLCASSLYGLAGELFFGEGSRLTVL.

The chain combines TRBV29-1 with TRBJ1-1; D unclear. The CDR3 runs 11 residues. The germline gives CDR1 SQVTM, CDR2 ANQGSEA. Trimming stripped 5 bases from V and 2 bases from J, with 6 bases between. This CDR3 is CSVYYNTEAFF. The CDR3 bases are TGCAGCGTTTATTATAACACTGAAGCTTTCTTT.

As regards this clone: This same CDR3 is encoded by further DNA sequences in the sample. The gene calls are TRBV5-1 and TRBJ1-1; TRBD1 might be the D (6 bases). There are 15 residues in the CDR3. Germline CDR1 and CDR2: SGHRS and YFSETQ. Trimming removed 1 base at V and 0 bases at J, with 10 bases between. CDR3 sequence: CASSLSGQLNTEAFF. The CDR3 nucleotides read TGCGCCAGCAGCTTGTCGGGACAACTGAACACTGAAGCTTTCTTT.

V usage is TRBV6-5 and J usage is TRBJ1-2; D not resolved. Germline CDR1 reads MNHEY; CDR2 reads SVGAGI. The CDR3 covers 14 residues. The V end was cut by 0 bases, the J end by 4 bases, with 9 bases between. CDR3 coding DNA: TGTGCCAGCAGTTACTCGGAGGGTCCCTATGGCTACACCTTC. This encodes CASSYSEGPYGYTF.

This clone was observed a handful of times. V is TRBV11-2 and J is TRBJ1-1, with D tentatively TRBD1 (5 bases). The CDR3 is 14 amino acids. V lost 8 bases to trimming and J lost 6 bases, with 19 bases between them. The germline CDR1 and CDR2 sequences are SGHAT and FQNNGV. DNA of the CDR3: TGTGCCAGCCTACGGGAGGGGCTTGGGTCTGAAGCTTTCTTT. Its translation is CASLREGLGSEAFF.

V and J are TRBV7-9 and TRBJ2-3, with TRBD2 as a possible D gene (5 bases). V was cut by 1 base and J by 1 base, with 12 bases left in between. The CDR3 length is 16 residues. Per the germline V gene, CDR1 is SEHNR and CDR2 is FQNEAQ (reference sequence). In DNA form, the CDR3 reads TGTGCCAGCAGCTTAGGGAGCGGAGCGGGCACAGATACGCAGTATTTT. Amino acid sequence: CASSLGSGAGTDTQYF.

This clone has only one observation. The chain combines TRBV5-1 with TRBJ2-1, with 10 bases aligning to TRBD1. CDR1 is SGHRS, CDR2 YFSETQ, per germline. V shed 4 bases, J shed 5 bases, and the junction held 6 bases outside the gene matches. The length of the CDR3 is 15 residues. The CDR3 region has the DNA TGCGCCAGCAGCAGATCCGGGACAGGGGACAATGAGCAGTTCTTC. It specifies CASSRSGTGDNEQFF.